This T cell receptor beta chain was obtained from a study of CD8 T cells in ankylosing spondylitis. General study results and limits: Matched synovial fluid from ankylosing spondylitis patients was reported to be enriched for disease-linked clones.

TCRdb ran MiXCR on the 5' RACE reads and lists one entry per CDR3 protein. The table records more than 300,000 distinct CDR3 sequences, around a tenth of them present only once. This clonotype was seen repeatedly, ten times or more. Its antigen is not identified. The trim removed 4 bases at V and 2 bases at J, leaving 2 bases unmatched. The length of the CDR3 is 13 residues. CDR1 is SGHRS and CDR2 is YFSETQ in the germline V gene. V gene TRBV5-1 combines with J gene TRBJ2-7; 8 bases match TRBD1. The source material was blood, either unsorted or a sorted T cell fraction (not recorded which). The TCR originated in a female donor with ankylosing spondylitis or in good health (not recorded which). CDR3 nucleotides: TGCGCCAGCAGCAGGGGACAGGCCTACGAGCAGTACTTC. Protein product: CASSRGQAYEQYF. Full variable domain (remainder filled in from reference TRBV5-1 and TRBJ2-7): KAGVTQTPRYLIKTRGQQVTLSCSPISGHRSVSWYQQTPGQGLQFLFEYFSETQRNKGNFPGRFSGRQFSNSRSEMNVSTLELGDSALYLCASSRGQAYEQYFGPGTRLTVT.